Sequencing of this T cell receptor beta chain was carried out in a study of T cells in localized non-small cell lung cancer. Study results and limitations: Elevated blood T cell density was associated with longer overall survival. The greatest T cell clonality was found in uninvolved adjacent lung (higher than in tumor).

Note on this clone: Its antigen is not known.

The table came from immunoSEQ multiplex PCR; TCRdb's copy has only in-frame clones and leaves some out. The sample shows under 95,000 clones, approximately 80% of them seen only once. The CDR3 loop spans 14 amino acids. Germline lookup yields CDR1 MDHEN and CDR2 SYDVKM. V lost 7 bases, J lost 4 bases, and 9 bases stayed unmatched. The sample consisted of peripheral blood, taken before any cancer treatment. This receptor was taken from a female donor aged 60 or older with stage I lung adenocarcinoma. This rearrangement joins TRBV28 to TRBJ1-2; 7 positions agree with TRBD1. The CDR3 reads CASTPAGQIYGYTF. DNA of the CDR3: TGTGCCAGCACCCCCGCGGGACAGATCTATGGCTACACCTTC.